In this sample, the clone carrying this TCR beta chain turned up many times. Germline V gene sequence: CDR1 LGHDT, CDR2 YNNKEL (reference sequence). The ends lost 1 base at V and 8 bases at J; junction bases unmatched: 4. The CDR3 contains 14 residues. Regarding time point: blood at routine non-recurrence follow-up after resection. Whole RNA was taken from tumor, nontumor lung or frozen PBMC; it was then sequenced unsorted. TCR cDNA molecules each had a unique molecular identifier. One entry per CDR3 protein results from TCRdb running MiXCR on the 5' RACE reads. The data hold about 70,000 distinct CDR3 sequences, with approximately 9% observed a single time. The data stem from a study of spatial heterogeneity in lung cancer.

The source was PBMCs, collected at follow-up. The chain joins TRBV3-1 to TRBJ1-4; 7 bases are a match to TRBD1. The TCR was taken from a female donor with early-stage non-small cell lung cancer. CDR3 loop: CASSQGQGLEKLFF. CDR3 in DNA: TGTGCCAGCAGCCAAGGACAGGGTCTGGAAAAACTGTTTTTT.